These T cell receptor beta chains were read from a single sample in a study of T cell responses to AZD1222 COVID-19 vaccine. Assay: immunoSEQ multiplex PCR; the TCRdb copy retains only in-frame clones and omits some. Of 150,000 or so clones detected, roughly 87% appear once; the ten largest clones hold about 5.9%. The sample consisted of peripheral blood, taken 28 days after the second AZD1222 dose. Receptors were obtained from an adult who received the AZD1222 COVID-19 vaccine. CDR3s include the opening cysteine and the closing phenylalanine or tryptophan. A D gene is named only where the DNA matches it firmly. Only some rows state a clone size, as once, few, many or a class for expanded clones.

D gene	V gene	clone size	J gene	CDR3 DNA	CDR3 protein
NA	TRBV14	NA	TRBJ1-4	TGTGCCAGCAGCCAAGGCACAGGACGGAAACTGTTTTTT	CASSQGTGRKLFF
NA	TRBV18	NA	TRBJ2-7	TGTGCCAGCTCACCAGATGCCTACGAGCAGTACTTC	CASSPDAYEQYF
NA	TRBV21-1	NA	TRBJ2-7	TGTGCCAGCAGCAAGCGGCGGCAGGATAGCGGCGAGCAGTACTTC	CASSKRRQDSGEQYF
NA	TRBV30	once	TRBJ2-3	TGTGCCTGGAGCGCAGGAGTTGTAGATACGCAGTATTTT	CAWSAGVVDTQYF
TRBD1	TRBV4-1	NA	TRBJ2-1	TGCGCCAGCAGCCCAGTGTGGGGACAGGGGAATTCAAGAACACAATATGAGCAGTTCTTC	CASSPVWGQGNSRTQYEQFF
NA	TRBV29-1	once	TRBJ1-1	TGCAGCGTTGAAGGGATACAGAACACTGAAGCTTTCTTT	CSVEGIQNTEAFF
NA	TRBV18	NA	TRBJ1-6	TGTGCCAGCTCAGCTATCGGGGGGACGACTGATAATTCACCCCTCCACTTT	CASSAIGGTTDNSPLHF
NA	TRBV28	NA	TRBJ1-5	TGTGCCAGCAGTTCCTCCCATCAGCCCCAGCATTTT	CASSSSHQPQHF
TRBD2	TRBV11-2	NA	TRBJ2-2	TGTGCCAGCAGCATCCCGGGACTAGCGGGTAGAGGCACCGGGGAGCTGTTTTTT	CASSIPGLAGRGTGELFF
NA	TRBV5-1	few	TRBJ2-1	TGCGCCAGCAGCTTTGGGGGTAGTCTCGGCAATGAGCAGTTCTTC	CASSFGGSLGNEQFF
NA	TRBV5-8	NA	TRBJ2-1	TGTGCCAGCAGCCTTCTTACAGGGACTGAGCAGTTCTTC	CASSLLTGTEQFF
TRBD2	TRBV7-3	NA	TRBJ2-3	TGTGCCAGCAGCTCCCACCCCCGCGGCGGGAGGACAGATACGCAGTATTTT	CASSSHPRGGRTDTQYF
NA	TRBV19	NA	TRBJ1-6	TGTGCCAGTAGTATTGTCTACAGTAATTCACCCCTCCACTTT	CASSIVYSNSPLHF
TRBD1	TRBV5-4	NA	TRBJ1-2	TGTGCCAGCAGCTTTGCCGCGGACAGGGACTACACCTTC	CASSFAADRDYTF
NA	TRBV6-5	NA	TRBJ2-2	TGTGCCAGCAGGATCGACTCCGCCGGGGAGCTGTTTTTT	CASRIDSAGELFF
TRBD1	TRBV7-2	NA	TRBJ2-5	TGTGCCAGCAGCTTAAAACCCGACAGGGGGCGGAGGGAGACCCAGTACTTC	CASSLKPDRGRRETQYF
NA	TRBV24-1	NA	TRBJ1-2	TGTGCCACCAGTCCGGGTAACTATGGCTACACCTTC	CATSPGNYGYTF
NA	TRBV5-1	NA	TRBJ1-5	TGCGCCAGCAGCTTGGAGGGCACTCATAGCAATCAGCCCCAGCATTTT	CASSLEGTHSNQPQHF
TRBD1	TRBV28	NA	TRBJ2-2	TGTGCCAGCACCGGAGGACAGGTCTACACCGGGGAGCTGTTTTTT	CASTGGQVYTGELFF
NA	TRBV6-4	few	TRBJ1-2	TGTGCCAGCTATACCGGCGCGTCCGGCTACACCTTC	CASYTGASGYTF
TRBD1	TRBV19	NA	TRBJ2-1	TGTGCCAGTAGTGCACGAACAGGGGACAATGAGCAGTTCTTC	CASSARTGDNEQFF
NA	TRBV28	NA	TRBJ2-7	TGTGCCAGTGGCCCCAGGGGTTTCGCCAACTACGAGCAGTACTTC	CASGPRGFANYEQYF
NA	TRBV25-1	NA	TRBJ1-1	TGTGCCAGCAGCTCGAATTTAATGAACACTGAAGCTTTCTTT	CASSSNLMNTEAFF
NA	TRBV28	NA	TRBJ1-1	TGTGCCAGCGGGTCGGGGCTTGAAGCTTTCTTT	CASGSGLEAFF
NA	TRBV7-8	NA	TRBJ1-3	TGTGCCAGCAGCTTTGGATCGGGATGGTCCTCTGGAAACACCATATATTTT	CASSFGSGWSSGNTIYF
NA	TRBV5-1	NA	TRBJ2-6	TGCGCCAGCAGCCGGGATCTTGGGGCCAACGTCCTGACTTTC	CASSRDLGANVLTF
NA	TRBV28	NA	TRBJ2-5	TGTGCCAGCAGCCGCGAAAAGACCCAGTACTTC	CASSREKTQYF
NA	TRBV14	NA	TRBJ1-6	TGTGCCAGCAGCCTTGGGGTCAACACAAACTCACCCCTCCACTTT	CASSLGVNTNSPLHF
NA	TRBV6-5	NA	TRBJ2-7	TGTGCCAGCGCCAGGGGTCCCTACGAGCAGTACTTC	CASARGPYEQYF
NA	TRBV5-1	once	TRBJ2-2	TGCGCCAGCAGCTCCCGACATACTAACACCGGGGAGCTGTTTTTT	CASSSRHTNTGELFF
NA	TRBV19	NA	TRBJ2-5	TGTGCCAGTAGTATAAGTTTTAGGGGGGGCCCATTACAAGAGACCCAGTACTTC	CASSISFRGGPLQETQYF
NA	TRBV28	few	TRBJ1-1	TGTGCCAGTATTTCTAGGTGGTTTACGGTATACGGTGGGGGCAGGAACACTGAAGCTTTCTTT	CASISRWFTVYGGGRNTEAFF
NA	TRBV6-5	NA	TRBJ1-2	TGTGCCAGCACTCCCGGGCGCCTCTTGGCCTATGGCTACACCTTC	CASTPGRLLAYGYTF
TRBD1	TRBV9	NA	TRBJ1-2	TGTGCCAGCAGCGTAGTGGGACAGGGCTATGGCTACACCTTC	CASSVVGQGYGYTF
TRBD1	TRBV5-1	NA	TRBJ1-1	TGCGCCAGCAGCTTGGAAGGGACAGGGGTTACTGAAGCTTTCTTT	CASSLEGTGVTEAFF
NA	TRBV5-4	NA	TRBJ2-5	TGTGCCAGCATGGTCAGGGGCTGGGAGACCCAGTACTTC	CASMVRGWETQYF
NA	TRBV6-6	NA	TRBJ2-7	TGTGCCAGCAGAGCCGGGCCGGGGATGGCCTACGAGCAGTACTTC	CASRAGPGMAYEQYF